The 16 T cell receptor beta chains below were found in one sample sequenced in a study of preoperative IRX-2 immunotherapy in early breast cancer. Treatment in this sample: preoperative locoregional IRX-2 cytokine immunotherapy. Assay used: immunoSEQ multiplex PCR; TCRdb lists only in-frame clones, some missing. The sample contains about 42,000 clones, approximately 75% of which appear only once. The sample in question was tumor tissue, obtained after IRX-2 immunotherapy. Receptor source: a human donor with breast cancer.

V and J are TRBV6-8 and TRBJ1-2; D perhaps matches TRBD1 (6 bases). The CDR3 is made up of 13 amino acids. Germline assignment: CDR1 MNHGY and CDR2 SAAAGT. The V and J ends lost 10 bases and 2 bases respectively, with 14 bases between them. The DNA for the CDR3 is TGTGCCATCGGGCAGGACAGCAACTATGGCTACACCTTC. It codes for CAIGQDSNYGYTF.

This chain connects TRBV6-8 to TRBJ2-7; 9 nucleotides match TRBD1. Trimming took 6 bases from V and 2 from J; bases not matched to a gene: 8. This CDR3 spans 15 amino acids. Germline lookup yields CDR1 MNHGY and CDR2 SAAAGT. CDR3 amino acids: CASRTVGTGPYEQYF. In DNA, the CDR3 is TGTGCCAGCAGGACGGTAGGGACAGGGCCCTACGAGCAGTACTTC.

V is TRBV6-8 and J is TRBJ2-3; TRBD1 agrees at 9 bases. The CDR3 is made up of 15 amino acids. The trim removed 5 bases at V and 1 base at J, leaving 4 bases unmatched. Germline-derived CDR1 and CDR2 are MNHGY and SAAAGT. This CDR3 is CASSPRTGGTDTQYF. The CDR3 DNA reads TGTGCCAGCAGTCCAAGGACAGGGGGCACAGATACGCAGTATTTT.

The chain is built from TRBV10-2 and TRBJ2-3, with D perhaps TRBD1 or TRBD2 (5 bases each). The V gene's germline CDR1 is WSHSY and CDR2 SAAADI. V lost 8 bases and J lost 8, with 17 bases in between. The CDR3 has 13 amino acids. CDR3 nucleotides: TGCGCCAGCCGCTCACCGGGACCGTCTACGCAGTATTTT. Translating gives CASRSPGPSTQYF.

J is TRBJ1-4 and V is TRBV6-8; D gene ambiguous. V dropped 6 bases and J dropped 7 bases, with 15 bases sitting between them. The CDR3 is 14 amino acids. CDR1 and CDR2 (germline): MNHGY, SAAAGT. The CDR3 loop is CASREPHKGEKLFF. CDR3 coding DNA: TGTGCCAGCAGAGAACCCCACAAGGGTGAAAAACTGTTTTTT.

This chain links TRBV11-3 with TRBJ1-2; 7 nucleotides match TRBD1. V dropped 2 bases and J dropped 2; count of bases not matched to a gene: 5. The CDR3 has 15 residues. CDR1 and CDR2 from the germline V gene are SGHNT and YENEEA. DNA of the CDR3: TGTGCCAGCAGCTTAACATGGGACAGCAACTATGGCTACACCTTC. Translating it yields CASSLTWDSNYGYTF.

The J gene is TRBJ2-1, the V gene TRBV5-1, with TRBD1 as a possible D gene (5 bases). The length of the CDR3 is 15 residues. The germline V gene has CDR1 SGHRS and CDR2 YFSETQ. V lost 3 bases and J lost 3, with 13 bases in between. This CDR3 is CASSWGDSVYNEQFF. CDR3 coding DNA: TGCGCCAGCAGCTGGGGCGACAGCGTCTACAATGAGCAGTTCTTC.

This rearrangement joins TRBV6-8 to TRBJ1-1, with D tentatively TRBD1 (5 bases). Trimming removed 6 bases at V and 0 bases at J, with 20 bases between. Germline assignment: CDR1 MNHGY and CDR2 SAAAGT. CDR3 size: 17 residues. The CDR3 DNA reads as TGTGCCAGCAGCCGACCCACCGTGACAGATGTGAACACTGAAGCTTTCTTT. It is translated as CASSRPTVTDVNTEAFF.

The chain uses TRBV5-1 and TRBJ2-1, with 7 bases fitting TRBD2. This CDR3 is built from 16 residues. Germline V gene lookup returns CDR1 SGHRS and CDR2 YFSETQ. With V trimmed by 3 bases and J by 0 bases, 6 bases remained unmatched. Written as DNA, the CDR3 is TGCGCCAGCAGCTGGGAGGGTACAAGCTCCTACAATGAGCAGTTCTTC. Protein: CASSWEGTSSYNEQFF.

CDR3 protein: CASSLGREGNTGELFF. The CDR3, as DNA: TGTGCCAGCAGTTTAGGCAGGGAGGGGAACACCGGGGAGCTGTTTTTT. The chain combines TRBV6-8 with TRBJ2-2; 7 nucleotides match TRBD2. With 4 bases clipped from V and 1 base from J, the junction kept 6 bases outside the gene matches. CDR3 length: 16 residues. CDR1 MNHGY and CDR2 SAAAGT come from the germline V gene.

There are a few counts of this clone. This chain links TRBV11-3 with TRBJ2-2, with 10 bases aligning to TRBD2. V was pared by 3 bases and J by 1 base, with 2 bases of the junction left unmatched. Looked up from germline, CDR1 is SGHNT and CDR2 is YENEEA. The CDR3 is 16 residues long. The CDR3, as DNA: TGTGCCAGCAGCTTTGCTAGCGGGGGGAACACCGGGGAGCTGTTTTTT. Protein sequence: CASSFASGGNTGELFF.

The V gene is TRBV5-1, the J gene TRBJ2-1; TRBD2 agrees at 12 bases. The CDR3 contains 18 residues. Germline V CDR1 and CDR2: SGHRS, YFSETQ. Trimming cost V 5 bases and J 0 bases; bases outside gene matches: 9. CDR3 amino acids: CASRPWTSGTSSYNEQFF. CDR3 DNA sequence: TGCGCCAGCAGACCTTGGACTAGCGGGACGAGCTCCTACAATGAGCAGTTCTTC.

V usage is TRBV15 and J usage is TRBJ2-7; TRBD2 aligns across 7 bases. Looked up from germline, CDR1 is LNHNV and CDR2 is YYDKDF (reference sequence). Trimming took 3 bases from V and 6 from J; bases not matched to a gene: 14. The CDR3 extends over 16 amino acids. CDR3 sequence: CATSRGWGRGDGEQYF. The CDR3, as DNA: TGTGCCACCAGCAGGGGCTGGGGTCGGGGGGACGGCGAGCAGTACTTC.

The chain combines TRBV6-1 with TRBJ2-3; a possible D gene is TRBD1 (6 bases). Germline V gene sequence: CDR1 MNHNS, CDR2 SASEGT. The CDR3 has 14 amino acids. Trimming took off 1 base at V and 4 bases at J, with 9 bases between the two ends. This chain's CDR3 is CASSEVWTADTQYF. The CDR3 DNA is TGTGCCAGCAGTGAAGTATGGACAGCAGATACGCAGTATTTT.

The chain recombines TRBV7-1 with TRBJ2-3; 10 positions match TRBD2. TRBV7-1 is classed as an ORF, of uncertain function. V dropped 4 bases and J dropped 5; count of bases not matched to a gene: 6. This CDR3 region has 15 residues. The CDR3 here is CASSFKRGGLDTQYF. The DNA for the CDR3 is TGTGCCAGCAGCTTTAAGCGGGGGGGCCTAGATACGCAGTATTTT.

The CDR3 bases are TGCGCCAGCAGCCCTCTTGCCGGGTACTCCTACGAGCAGTACTTC. This translates into CASSPLAGYSYEQYF. This chain joins TRBV4-1 and TRBJ2-7; no clear D. The CDR3 is 15 residues long. The germline V gene encodes CDR1 MGHRA and CDR2 YSYEKL. V was clipped by 4 bases and J by 0 bases, with 13 bases between them.